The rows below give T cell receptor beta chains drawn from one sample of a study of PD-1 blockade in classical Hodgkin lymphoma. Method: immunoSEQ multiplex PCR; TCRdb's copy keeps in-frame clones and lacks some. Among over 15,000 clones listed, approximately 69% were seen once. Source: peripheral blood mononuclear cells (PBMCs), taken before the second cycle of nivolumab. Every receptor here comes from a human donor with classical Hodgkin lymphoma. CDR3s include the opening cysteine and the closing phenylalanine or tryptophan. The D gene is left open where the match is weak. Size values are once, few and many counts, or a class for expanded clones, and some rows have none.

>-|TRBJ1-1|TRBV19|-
CASSQGSNTEAFF
TGTGCCAGTTCTCAGGGGTCAAACACTGAAGCTTTCTTT
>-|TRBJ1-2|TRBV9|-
CASSADRLRGRYGYTF
TGTGCCAGCAGCGCAGACCGCCTGAGGGGCCGCTATGGCTACACCTTC
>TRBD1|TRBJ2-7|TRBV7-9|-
CASSPGQGSHEQYF
TGTGCCAGCAGTCCGGGACAGGGGTCCCACGAGCAGTACTTC
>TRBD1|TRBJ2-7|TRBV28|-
CASSPALTGGGYEQYF
TGTGCCAGCAGTCCCGCTCTGACAGGGGGCGGATACGAGCAGTACTTC
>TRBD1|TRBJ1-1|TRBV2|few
CASSHQGQGLANTEAFF
TGTGCCAGCAGTCACCAGGGACAGGGGTTGGCGAACACTGAAGCTTTCTTT
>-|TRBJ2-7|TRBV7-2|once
CASSNHNEQYF
TGTGCCAGCAGTAATCATAACGAGCAGTACTTC
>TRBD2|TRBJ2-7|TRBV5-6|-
CASSYSGRSSYEQYF
TGTGCCAGCAGCTATAGCGGGAGGAGCTCCTACGAGCAGTACTTC
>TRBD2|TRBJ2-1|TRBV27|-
CASSSGLAGGLLSYNEQFF
TGTGCCAGCAGTTCAGGACTAGCGGGAGGACTCCTCTCCTACAATGAGCAGTTCTTC
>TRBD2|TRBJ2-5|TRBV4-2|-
CASSQEDLLAGATQYF
TGTGCCAGCAGCCAAGAGGATTTGCTAGCGGGAGCGACCCAGTACTTC
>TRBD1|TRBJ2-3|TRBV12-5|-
CASGLTGTGGDTQYF
TGTGCTAGTGGTTTGACCGGGACAGGGGGGGATACGCAGTATTTT
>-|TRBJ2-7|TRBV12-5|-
CASQGQTYEQYF
TGTGCTAGTCAGGGGCAGACCTACGAGCAGTACTTC
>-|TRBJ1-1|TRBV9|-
CASSVVQGTEAFF
TGTGCCAGCAGCGTGGTACAGGGAACTGAAGCTTTCTTT
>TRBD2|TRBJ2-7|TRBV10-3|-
CAISESSGLAYEQYF
TGTGCCATCAGTGAGTCATCAGGACTAGCTTACGAGCAGTACTTC
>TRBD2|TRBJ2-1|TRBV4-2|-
CASSQEVLAVLDEQFF
TGTGCCAGCAGCCAAGAAGTACTAGCGGTCTTGGATGAGCAGTTCTTC
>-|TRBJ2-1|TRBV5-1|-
CASSLYWGDEQFF
TGCGCCAGCAGCTTGTACTGGGGCGATGAGCAGTTCTTC
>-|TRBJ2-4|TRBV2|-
CASSEGGRGHIQYF
TGTGCCAGCAGCGAAGGTGGCAGGGGTCACATTCAGTACTTC
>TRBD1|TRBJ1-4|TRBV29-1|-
CSAYLQGAEDATNEKLFF
TGCAGCGCCTATCTACAGGGGGCAGAAGATGCAACTAATGAAAAACTGTTTTTT
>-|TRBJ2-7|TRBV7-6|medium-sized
CASSLVSGEGIGEQYF
TGTGCCAGCAGCTTAGTATCAGGGGAGGGGATCGGCGAGCAGTACTTC
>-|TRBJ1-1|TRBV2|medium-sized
CASTWGNTEAFF
TGTGCCAGCACTTGGGGGAACACTGAAGCTTTCTTT
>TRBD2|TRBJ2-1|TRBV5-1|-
CASSLSGSRDEQFF
TGCGCCAGCAGCTTGAGCGGGAGTAGGGATGAGCAGTTCTTC
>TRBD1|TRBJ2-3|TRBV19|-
CASSRDRNPDTQYF
TGTGCCAGTAGTAGGGACAGGAACCCAGATACGCAGTATTTT
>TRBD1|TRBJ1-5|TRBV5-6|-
CASSLGGGFNQPQHF
TGTGCCAGCAGCTTGGGAGGGGGCTTCAATCAGCCCCAGCATTTT
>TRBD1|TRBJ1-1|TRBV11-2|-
CASSATGENTEAFF
TGTGCCAGCAGCGCCACAGGGGAGAACACTGAAGCTTTCTTT
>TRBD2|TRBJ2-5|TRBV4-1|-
CASSRLAGGRETQYF
TGCGCCAGCAGCCGACTAGCGGGAGGTAGGGAGACCCAGTACTTC
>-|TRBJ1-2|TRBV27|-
CASSSVTALSLNYGYTF
TGTGCCAGCAGTTCTGTGACAGCCCTGAGTCTCAACTATGGCTACACCTTC
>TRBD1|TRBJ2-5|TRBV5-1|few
CASSFLGGAGGETQYF
TGCGCCAGCAGCTTTTTAGGGGGCGCGGGCGGAGAGACCCAGTACTTC
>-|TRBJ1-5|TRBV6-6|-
CASSYPPMDSNQPQHF
TGTGCCAGCAGTTATCCTCCAATGGATAGCAATCAGCCCCAGCATTTT
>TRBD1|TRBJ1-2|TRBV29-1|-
CSAKSTGGGGYTF
TGCAGCGCGAAATCTACAGGGGGCGGTGGCTACACCTTC
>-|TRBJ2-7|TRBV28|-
CASRNNRVFLFEQYF
TGTGCCAGCAGAAACAACAGGGTATTCCTCTTCGAGCAGTACTTC
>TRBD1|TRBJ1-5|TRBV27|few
CASSPGQGAQPQHF
TGTGCCAGCAGTCCCGGACAGGGGGCACAGCCCCAGCATTTT
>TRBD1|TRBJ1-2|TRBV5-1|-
CASSSGQVGGYTF
TGCGCCAGCAGCTCCGGACAGGTCGGTGGCTACACCTTC
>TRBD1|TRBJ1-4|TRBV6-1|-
CASGDRGLKKLFF
TGTGCCAGCGGGGACAGGGGGCTTAAGAAACTGTTTTTT
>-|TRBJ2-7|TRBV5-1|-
CASSTGTLYEQYF
TGCGCCAGCAGCACCGGGACCCTCTACGAGCAGTACTTC
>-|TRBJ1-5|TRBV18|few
CASSPAGYSNQPQHF
TGTGCCAGCTCACCAGCCGGTTATAGCAATCAGCCCCAGCATTTT
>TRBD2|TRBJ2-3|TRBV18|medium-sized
CASSPMERELHF
TGTGCCAGCTCACCAATGGAGCGGGAGTTGCATTTT
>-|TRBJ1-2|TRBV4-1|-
CASSPASSGSNYGYTF
TGCGCCAGCTCCCCGGCCTCCTCGGGATCCAACTATGGCTACACCTTC
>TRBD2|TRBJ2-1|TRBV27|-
CASRGLAVAYNEQFF
TGTGCCAGCCGGGGACTAGCGGTCGCCTACAATGAGCAGTTCTTC
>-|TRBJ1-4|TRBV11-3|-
CASSPGSELFF
TGTGCCAGCAGCCCTGGGTCGGAACTGTTTTTT
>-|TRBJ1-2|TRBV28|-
CAIARGNYGYTF
TGTGCCATCGCAAGGGGGAACTATGGCTACACCTTC
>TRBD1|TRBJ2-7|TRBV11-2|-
CASSRTGGTYEQYF
TGTGCCAGCAGCCGAACAGGGGGTACCTACGAGCAGTACTTC
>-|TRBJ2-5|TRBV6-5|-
CASSYSQGETQYF
TGTGCCAGCAGTTACTCGCAAGGAGAGACCCAGTACTTC
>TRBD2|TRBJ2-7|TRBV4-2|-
CASSPAGATYEQYF
TGTGCCAGCAGCCCAGCGGGAGCTACCTACGAGCAGTACTTC
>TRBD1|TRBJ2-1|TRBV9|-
CASSMRGQGYNEQFF
TGTGCCAGCAGCATGCGCGGACAGGGGTACAATGAGCAGTTCTTC
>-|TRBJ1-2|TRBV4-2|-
CASSQGDGYTF
TGTGCCAGCAGCCAAGGGGATGGCTACACCTTC
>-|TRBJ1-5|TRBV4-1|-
CASSQDSRDNQPQHF
TGCGCCAGCAGCCAAGATTCGAGGGACAATCAGCCCCAGCATTTT
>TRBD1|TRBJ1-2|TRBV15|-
CATSPGQQNYGYTF
TGTGCCACCAGCCCGGGACAGCAGAACTATGGCTACACCTTC
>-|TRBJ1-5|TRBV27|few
CASSLAWDNNQPQHF
TGTGCCAGCAGTTTAGCCTGGGACAACAATCAGCCCCAGCATTTT
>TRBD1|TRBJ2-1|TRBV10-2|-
CASSRDRNNEQFF
TGCGCCAGCAGTCGGGACAGGAACAATGAGCAGTTCTTC
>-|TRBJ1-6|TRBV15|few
CATSRDGENSPLHF
TGTGCCACCAGCAGAGATGGGGAGAATTCACCCCTCCACTTT
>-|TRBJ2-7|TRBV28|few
CASSLLGFRNYEQYF
TGTGCCAGCAGTTTATTAGGTTTTAGAAACTACGAGCAGTACTTC
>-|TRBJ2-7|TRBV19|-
CASNLGLGYEQYF
TGTGCCAGTAATCTCGGACTGGGTTACGAGCAGTACTTC
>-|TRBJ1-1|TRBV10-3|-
CAIVGQRGTEAFF
TGTGCCATTGTGGGACAAAGGGGCACTGAAGCTTTCTTT
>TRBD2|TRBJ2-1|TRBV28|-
CASSLLLAAHEQFF
TGTGCCAGCAGTTTATTGCTAGCGGCGCATGAGCAGTTCTTC
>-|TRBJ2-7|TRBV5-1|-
CASSLGRGVSYEQYF
TGCGCCAGCAGCTTGGGCAGGGGGGTATCCTACGAGCAGTACTTC